The 3 T cell receptor beta chains presented below share a single source sample, sequenced in a study of radiation and T cells in renal cell carcinoma. Data came from immunoSEQ multiplex PCR; TCRdb stores just in-frame clones and leaves some out. Of fewer than 85,000 clones listed, around 89% are singletons. Time point: blood 4 weeks post-SBRT, at nephrectomy. As to treatment: 15 Gy SBRT to primary tumor, nephrectomy 4 weeks later. The specimen was blood, collected from a patient whose treatment included radiotherapy and nephrectomy. Every receptor here comes from a woman in her 70s with renal cell carcinoma.

The chain couples TRBV13 to TRBJ2-1, with 8 bases fitting TRBD2. V shed 5 bases and J 3 bases; nucleotides not matched to a gene: 6. The V gene's germline CDR1 is PRHDT and CDR2 FYEKMQ (reference sequence). The CDR3 runs to 15 residues. Written as DNA, the CDR3 is TGTGCCAGCAGCCCTTACGGGGGGGTCTACAATGAGCAGTTCTTC. This gives the protein CASSPYGGVYNEQFF.

This chain joins TRBV25-1 and TRBJ2-3, with unresolved D. This CDR3 has 13 amino acids. The V gene lost 2 bases and the J gene lost 1 base, with 4 bases spanning the gap. The germline V gene has CDR1 MGHDK and CDR2 SYGVNS. CDR3 amino acids: CASSEAGTDTQYF. CDR3 bases: TGTGCCAGCAGTGAAGCCGGCACAGATACGCAGTATTTT.

This clone was seen once. The chain employs TRBV11-3 and TRBJ1-1; the match to TRBD1 covers 7 bases. The length of the CDR3 is 14 residues. CDR1 SGHNT and CDR2 YENEEA come from the germline V gene. V lost 5 bases and J lost 1; bases outside the gene matches: 4. The chain's CDR3 is CASSLRTGNTEAFF. The CDR3 DNA sequence: TGTGCCAGCAGCCTACGGACAGGGAACACTGAAGCTTTCTTT. The whole variable domain, remainder taken from reference TRBV11-3 and TRBJ1-1, is EAGVVQSPRYKIIEKKQPVAFWCNPISGHNTLYWYLQNLGQGPELLIRYENEEAVDDSQLPKDRFSAERLKGVDSTLKIQPAELGDSAVYLCASSLRTGNTEAFFGQGTRLTVV.